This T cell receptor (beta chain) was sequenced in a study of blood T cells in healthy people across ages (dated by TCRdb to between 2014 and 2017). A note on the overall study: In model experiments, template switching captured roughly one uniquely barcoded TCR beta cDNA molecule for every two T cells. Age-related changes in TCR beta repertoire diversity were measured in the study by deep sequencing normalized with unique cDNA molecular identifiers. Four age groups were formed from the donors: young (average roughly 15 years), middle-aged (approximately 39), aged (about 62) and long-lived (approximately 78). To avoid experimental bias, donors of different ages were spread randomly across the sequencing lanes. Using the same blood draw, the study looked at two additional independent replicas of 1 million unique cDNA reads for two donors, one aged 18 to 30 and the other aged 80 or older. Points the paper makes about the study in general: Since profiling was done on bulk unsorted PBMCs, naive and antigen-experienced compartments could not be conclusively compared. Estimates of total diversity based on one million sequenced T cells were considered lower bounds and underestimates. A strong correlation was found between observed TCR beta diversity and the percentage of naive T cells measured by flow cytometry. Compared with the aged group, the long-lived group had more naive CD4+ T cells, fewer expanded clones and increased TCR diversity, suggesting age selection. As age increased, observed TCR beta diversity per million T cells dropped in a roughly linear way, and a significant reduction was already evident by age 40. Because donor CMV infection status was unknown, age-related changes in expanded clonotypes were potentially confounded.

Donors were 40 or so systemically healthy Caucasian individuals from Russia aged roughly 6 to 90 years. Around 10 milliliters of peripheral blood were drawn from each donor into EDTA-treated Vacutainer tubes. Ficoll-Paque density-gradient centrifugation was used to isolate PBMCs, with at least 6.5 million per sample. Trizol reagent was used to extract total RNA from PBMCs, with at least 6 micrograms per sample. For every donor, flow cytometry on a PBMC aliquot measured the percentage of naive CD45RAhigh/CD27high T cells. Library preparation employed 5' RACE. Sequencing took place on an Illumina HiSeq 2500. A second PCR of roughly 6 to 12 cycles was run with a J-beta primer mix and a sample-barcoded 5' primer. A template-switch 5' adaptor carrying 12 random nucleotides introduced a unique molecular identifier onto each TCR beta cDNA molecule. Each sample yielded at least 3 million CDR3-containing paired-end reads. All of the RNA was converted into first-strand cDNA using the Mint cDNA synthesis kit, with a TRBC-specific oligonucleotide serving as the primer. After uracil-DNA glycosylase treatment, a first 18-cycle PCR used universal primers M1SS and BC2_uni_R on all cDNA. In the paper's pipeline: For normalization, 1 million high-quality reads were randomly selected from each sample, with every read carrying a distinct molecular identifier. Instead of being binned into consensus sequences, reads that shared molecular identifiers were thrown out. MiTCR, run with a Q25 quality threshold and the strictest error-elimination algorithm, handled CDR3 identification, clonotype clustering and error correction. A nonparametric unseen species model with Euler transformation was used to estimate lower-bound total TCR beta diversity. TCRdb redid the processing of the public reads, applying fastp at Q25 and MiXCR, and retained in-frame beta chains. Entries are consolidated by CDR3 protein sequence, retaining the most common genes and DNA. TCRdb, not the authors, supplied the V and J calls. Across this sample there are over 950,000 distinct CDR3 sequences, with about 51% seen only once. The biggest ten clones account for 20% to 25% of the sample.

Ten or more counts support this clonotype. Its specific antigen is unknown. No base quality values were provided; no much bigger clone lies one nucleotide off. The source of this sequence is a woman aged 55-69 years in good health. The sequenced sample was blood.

The nucleotides are TGCGCCAGCAGGGGACTAGCGGGCACAGATACGCAGTATTTT. Its protein product is CASRGLAGTDTQYF. The chain was built from TRBV4-1 and TRBJ2-3; 11 bases in the junction line up with TRBD2. In the germline V gene, CDR1 corresponds to MGHRA and CDR2 to YSYEKL. Trimming accounts for 6 bases at V and 1 base at J, while the number of junction bases matched to no gene is 0. Counted from cysteine to phenylalanine, this CDR3 has 14 amino acids. Here the CDR3 DNA is all that survives: 42 bases in frame from base 1.